The 28 T cell receptor beta chains below come from one sample, sequenced in a study of T cell responses to AZD1222 COVID-19 vaccine. The assay was immunoSEQ multiplex PCR, and TCRdb's table has in-frame clones only and misses some. Of roughly 150,000 clones in the sample, about nine tenths are singletons; the top ten hold around 1.8%. Sequences were derived from peripheral blood, sampled 28 days after the second AZD1222 dose. The source is an adult who received the AZD1222 COVID-19 vaccine.

The chain couples TRBV5-1 to TRBJ1-2; maybe TRBD1 (5 bases). V lost 5 bases and J 4 bases, leaving 12 bases between the germline ends. The CDR3 is 13 residues long. Germline V gives CDR1 SGHRS, CDR2 YFSETQ. DNA for the CDR3: TGCGCCAGCAGTACGGGGACCCCCTATGGCTACACCTTC. Amino acid sequence: CASSTGTPYGYTF.

The chain couples TRBV18 to TRBJ1-5; a possible D gene is TRBD1 (6 bases). Germline lookup yields CDR1 KGHSH and CDR2 LQKENI. The V end lost 2 bases, the J end lost 5 bases, and 13 bases lay between the germline ends. The CDR3 is made up of 15 amino acids. CDR3: CASSPGRGWDQPQHF. The CDR3 DNA sequence: TGTGCCAGCTCACCAGGCAGGGGATGGGATCAGCCCCAGCATTTT.

This chain joins TRBV5-1 and TRBJ1-1, with D maybe TRBD1 (5 bases). The CDR3 covers 14 residues. Germline lookup yields CDR1 SGHRS and CDR2 YFSETQ. Deletions cut 2 bases from V and 1 base from J, with 9 bases between. CDR3 bases: TGCGCCAGCAGCTTTAAAGGGGCGAACACTGAAGCTTTCTTT. Its translation is CASSFKGANTEAFF.

The chain employs TRBV6-1 and TRBJ2-1; 8 positions agree with TRBD2. Germline CDR1 MNHNS, CDR2 SASEGT. V lost 2 bases to trimming and J lost 8 bases; unmatched junction nucleotides: 2. The CDR3 totals 13 residues. The CDR3 spells CASSEILADEQFF. The CDR3, as DNA: TGTGCCAGCAGTGAAATACTAGCGGATGAGCAGTTCTTC.

The genes are TRBV6-1 and TRBJ2-6, with 9 bases fitting TRBD1. After removal of 4 bases from V and 4 bases from J, the junction contained 5 bases not matched to a gene. The length of the CDR3 is 16 residues. Germline lookup yields CDR1 MNHNS and CDR2 SASEGT. This CDR3 reads CASSARTGAGANVLTF. The CDR3 coding sequence is TGTGCCAGCAGTGCCAGGACAGGGGCCGGGGCCAACGTCCTGACTTTC.

This clone appeared once. The chain carries TRBV5-1 and TRBJ2-5; D is unresolved. V lost 0 bases and J 4 bases, leaving 10 bases between the germline ends. The germline V gene encodes CDR1 SGHRS and CDR2 YFSETQ. The length of the CDR3 is 14 residues. DNA for the CDR3: TGCGCCAGCAGCTTGGGACTCGGACCAGAGACCCAGTACTTC. This gives the protein CASSLGLGPETQYF.

This sequence joins TRBV5-5 and TRBJ2-3; D may be TRBD2 (6 bases). In germline, CDR1 is SGHKS, CDR2 YYEKEE (reference sequence). V lost 6 bases, J lost 1 base, and 21 bases lay in between. The CDR3 sequence is 17 residues long. CDR3 bases: TGTGCCAGCAACCCTTCAGGAGGGCACCAGGGCACAGATACGCAGTATTTT. Translated: CASNPSGGHQGTDTQYF.

This clone was counted once. The rearrangement uses TRBV11-1 and TRBJ1-2; D not certain. V was cut by 5 bases and J by 4 bases, with 11 bases left in between. Germline V gene lookup returns CDR1 SGHAT and CDR2 FQDESV (reference sequence). The CDR3 has 13 residues. CDR3 residues: CASSLGPLYGYTF. The DNA of the CDR3 is TGTGCCAGCAGCCTCGGCCCGCTCTATGGCTACACCTTC.

DNA for the CDR3: TGTGCCAGCAGTCTACAGAGGACCTACGAGCAGTACTTC. Its protein is CASSLQRTYEQYF. The rearrangement joins TRBV27 to TRBJ2-7, with D hard to call. Germline CDR1 MNHEY, CDR2 SMNVEV (reference sequence). V gave up 5 bases and J gave up 2 bases, with 10 bases separating them. This CDR3 has 13 amino acids.

This chain joins TRBV3-1 (or the pseudogene TRBV3-2) and TRBJ2-7; 9 bases fit TRBD1. V gave up 3 bases and J gave up 5 bases; unmatched junction bases: 11. CDR1 is LGHDT, CDR2 YNNKEL, per germline (reference sequence). The CDR3 length is 16 residues. CDR3 protein: CASSHSYGTGLNEQYF. The CDR3 DNA reads as TGTGCCAGCAGCCACTCCTACGGGACAGGGTTGAACGAGCAGTACTTC.

The CDR3 loop reads CASSEAEAFF. As DNA, the CDR3 is TGTGCCAGCAGTGAGGCTGAAGCTTTCTTT. The chain has TRBV2 and TRBJ1-1; unclear D gene. Between the trimmed V and J ends, which lost 3 bases and 6 bases, there was a span of 2 bases. CDR1 SNHLY and CDR2 FYNNEI come from the germline V gene. CDR3 size: 10 residues.

The V call is TRBV10-1, the J call TRBJ2-3, with D possibly being TRBD1 (5 bases). V was shortened by 0 bases and J by 5 bases, with 12 bases between the two germline ends. Looked up from germline, CDR1 is WNHNN and CDR2 is SYGVQD (reference sequence). This CDR3 contains 15 residues. CDR3 sequence reads: CASSESRAGQDTQYF. Written as DNA, the CDR3 is TGCGCCAGCAGTGAGTCCCGGGCAGGGCAAGATACGCAGTATTTT.

The rearrangement joins TRBV14 to TRBJ1-6; D gene ambiguous. V gave up 1 base and J gave up 3 bases, with 10 bases separating them. The CDR3 sequence is 16 residues long. Germline CDR1 and CDR2: SGHDN and FVKESK. CDR3 sequence reads: CASSQGSTYYNSPLHF. DNA for the CDR3: TGTGCCAGCAGCCAAGGGTCAACTTACTATAATTCACCCCTCCACTTT.

The chain carries TRBV30 and TRBJ2-1, with D perhaps TRBD2 (6 bases). Trimming took 5 bases from V and 0 from J, leaving 8 bases between them. This CDR3 contains 13 residues. Germline V gene data show CDR1 as GTSNPN and CDR2 as SVGIG (reference sequence). CDR3 in DNA: TGTGCCTGGGGAGCGGGCTCCTACAATGAGCAGTTCTTC. It codes for CAWGAGSYNEQFF.

The rearrangement links TRBV2 to TRBJ1-1, with 8 bases that match TRBD1. After removal of 9 bases from V and 5 bases from J, the junction contained 11 bases not matched to a gene. This CDR3 has 14 amino acids. Per germline, CDR1 SNHLY and CDR2 FYNNEI. The CDR3 protein is CARDLDRGLTEAFF. DNA for the CDR3: TGTGCCAGAGATCTCGACAGGGGTCTTACTGAAGCTTTCTTT.

This clone was counted only a few times. This chain joins TRBV27 and TRBJ2-7, with 7 positions matching TRBD1. V lost 5 bases and J lost 3; bases outside the gene matches: 7. This CDR3 comprises 14 residues. Germline values: CDR1 MNHEY, CDR2 SMNVEV (reference sequence). CDR3 region: CASSRQDRFYEQYF. CDR3 DNA sequence: TGTGCCAGCAGTCGACAGGACAGGTTCTACGAGCAGTACTTC.

This clone was recorded once. This chain links TRBV5-1 with TRBJ1-5; no firm D call. The germline CDR1 and CDR2 sequences are SGHRS and YFSETQ. This CDR3 region has 15 residues. Between the trimmed V and J ends, which lost 0 bases and 6 bases, there was a span of 13 bases. DNA for the CDR3: TGCGCCAGCAGCTTGGCAGACCCCCATCGTCAGCCCCAGCATTTT. Amino acid sequence: CASSLADPHRQPQHF.

J is TRBJ2-3 and V is TRBV5-1; 7 nucleotides align to TRBD1. This CDR3 spans 14 amino acids. Germline V gene sequence: CDR1 SGHRS, CDR2 YFSETQ. Trimming at V came to 3 bases and at J to 3 bases, leaving 4 bases not matched to a gene. The CDR3 region has the DNA TGCGCCAGCAGCTCCCCGGACAGGACAGATACGCAGTATTTT. It translates to CASSSPDRTDTQYF.

The CDR3 DNA sequence: TGCAGCGTTACCCTCAGGTGGGGGGGCCAAGAGACCCAGTACTTC. Translation: CSVTLRWGGQETQYF. The J gene is TRBJ2-5, the V gene TRBV29-1; TRBD2 matches 7 bases. The CDR3 runs to 15 residues. CDR1 is SQVTM, CDR2 ANQGSEA, per germline. With 5 bases clipped from V and 1 base from J, the junction kept 10 bases outside the gene matches.

This chain joins TRBV7-9 and TRBJ2-3; 10 bases fit TRBD1. Losses at the gene ends were 6 bases for V and 1 base for J; bases not matched to a gene: 4. CDR3 length: 15 amino acids. Per germline, CDR1 SEHNR and CDR2 FQNEAQ (reference sequence). The CDR3 spells CASSFDRGRTDTQYF. The CDR3 coding sequence is TGTGCCAGCAGTTTCGACAGGGGGCGCACAGATACGCAGTATTTT.

V gene TRBV6-5 combines with J gene TRBJ1-5, with D maybe TRBD1 (5 bases). V gave up 2 bases and J gave up 1 base, with 9 bases separating them. The CDR3 length is 15 residues. Germline V gene sequence: CDR1 MNHEY, CDR2 SVGAGI. The CDR3 sequence is CASSYGWGSNQPQHF. In nucleotides, the CDR3 is TGTGCCAGCAGTTACGGTTGGGGGAGCAATCAGCCCCAGCATTTT.

The J gene is TRBJ2-1, the V gene TRBV9, with 7 bases fitting TRBD2. V shed 1 base, J shed 7 bases, and the junction held 14 bases outside the gene matches. The length of the CDR3 is 17 residues. Germline assignment: CDR1 SGDLS and CDR2 YYNGEE. CDR3 residues: CASSVSPGGTKANEQFF. DNA for the CDR3: TGTGCCAGCAGCGTATCCCCCGGAGGGACTAAGGCAAATGAGCAGTTCTTC.

The chain recombines TRBV19 with TRBJ2-2, with 7 bases lining up with TRBD1. The ends lost 7 bases at V and 4 bases at J; junction bases unmatched: 9. The length of the CDR3 is 15 residues. Germline-derived CDR1 and CDR2 are LNHDA and SQIVND (reference sequence). The CDR3 spells CASIRQGMSTGELFF. CDR3 coding DNA: TGTGCCAGTATTCGACAGGGTATGAGCACCGGGGAGCTGTTTTTT.

The chain couples TRBV7-6 to TRBJ2-5, with TRBD2 matching 11 bases. This CDR3 is 15 amino acids long. Per germline, CDR1 SGHVS and CDR2 FNYEAQ. V gave up 5 bases and J gave up 1 base; unmatched junction bases: 3. DNA of the CDR3: TGTGCCAGCAGCCCACTAGCGGGGGCCCAAGAGACCCAGTACTTC. It codes for CASSPLAGAQETQYF.

The gene calls are TRBV11-3 and TRBJ1-6; D might be TRBD1 (5 bases). V lost 4 bases to trimming and J lost 7 bases, with 11 bases between them. This CDR3 spans 14 amino acids. The germline CDR1 and CDR2 sequences are SGHNT and YENEEA. CDR3 DNA: TGTGCCAGCAGCTACATGGGGGAGAATTCACCCCTCCACTTT. Protein: CASSYMGENSPLHF.

The genes are TRBV7-2 and TRBJ1-1; tentatively, D is TRBD1 (5 bases). The CDR3 sequence is 15 residues long. Deletions cut 5 bases from V and 1 base from J, with 14 bases between. CDR1 SGHTA and CDR2 FQGNSA come from the germline V gene. CDR3 protein: CASSLRVSTNTEAFF. CDR3 coding DNA: TGTGCCAGCAGCCTCAGGGTTTCGACGAACACTGAAGCTTTCTTT.

V is TRBV4-1 and J is TRBJ1-2; the D is unclear. Trimming stripped 1 base from V and 2 bases from J, with 11 bases between. This CDR3 contains 15 residues. CDR1 and CDR2 from the germline V gene are MGHRA and YSYEKL. The CDR3 coding sequence is TGCGCCAGCAGCCAAGTGGATAGTAAGAACTATGGCTACACCTTC. Amino acid sequence: CASSQVDSKNYGYTF.

The chain's CDR3 is CASQMEGSASGANVLTF. The CDR3 DNA follows: TGTGCCAGCCAAATGGAGGGCTCAGCCTCTGGGGCCAACGTCCTGACTTTC. J is TRBJ2-6 and V is TRBV9; D may be TRBD2 (6 bases). The CDR3 length is 17 residues. Germline V CDR1 and CDR2: SGDLS, YYNGEE. Trimming removed 7 bases at V and 0 bases at J, with 17 bases between.